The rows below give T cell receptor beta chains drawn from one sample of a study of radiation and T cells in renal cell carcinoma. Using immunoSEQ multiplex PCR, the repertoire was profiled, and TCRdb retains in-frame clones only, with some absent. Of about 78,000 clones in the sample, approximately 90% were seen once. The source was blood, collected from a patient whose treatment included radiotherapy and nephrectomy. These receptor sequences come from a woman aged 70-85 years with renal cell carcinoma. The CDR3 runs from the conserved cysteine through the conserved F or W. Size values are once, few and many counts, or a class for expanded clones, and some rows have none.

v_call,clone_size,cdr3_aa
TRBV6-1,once,CASSDGTRNTDTQYF
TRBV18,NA,CASSPDRGGRFQETQYF
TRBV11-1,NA,CASSLARGGWANVLTF
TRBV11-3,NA,CASSPWTGEETQYF
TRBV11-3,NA,CASSLTGNQPQHF
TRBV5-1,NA,CASSLDRVSYEQYF
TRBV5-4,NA,CASSQAGQPYEQYF
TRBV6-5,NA,CASSVSRDRVGEQYF
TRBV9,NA,CASSVAGYDSPLHF
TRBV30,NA,CAWSGGPTRQGGFYGYTF
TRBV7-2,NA,CASSRGGGRVDTQYF
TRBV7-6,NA,CASSLVRRGSTDTQYF
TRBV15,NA,CATSRDSRAGGQPQHF
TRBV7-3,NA,CASSLSRGNTEAFF
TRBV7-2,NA,CASSLGDNQPQHF
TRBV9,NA,CASSPLQGAGEQYF
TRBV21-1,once,CASRVQGNADEQYF
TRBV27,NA,CASASTGSYEQYF
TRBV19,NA,CASSIAGGVEKLFF
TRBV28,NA,CASSLVGRTNTGELFF
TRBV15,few,CATSRDSPQETQYF
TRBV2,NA,CASSGRNEQFF
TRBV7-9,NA,CASRRPGGTDTQYF
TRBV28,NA,CASRGTGGNQPQHF
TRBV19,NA,CASSPRDRGAYGYTF
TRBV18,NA,CASSPLQTDTYSPLHF
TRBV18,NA,CASSPGQGVETQYF
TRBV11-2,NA,CASRTSTDTQYF
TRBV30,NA,CAQTNSDRDGSPLHF
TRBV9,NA,CASSPPGTVTDTQYF
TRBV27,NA,CASSWGTGSNEQYF
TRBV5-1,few,CASSLEVGEAFF
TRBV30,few,CAWSHSDGRNQPQHF
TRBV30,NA,CAWSRSYEQYF
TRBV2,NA,CASSESSRGNQPQHF
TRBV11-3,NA,CASSLGAEAFF
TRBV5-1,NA,CASSLSGSSYEQYF
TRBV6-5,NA,CASSYRTNYGYTF
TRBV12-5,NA,CASGLGRSAGGTRETQYF
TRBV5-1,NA,CASSTEVADTQYF
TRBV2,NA,CASNRVSVTEAFF
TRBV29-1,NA,CSVSDTRNTGELFF
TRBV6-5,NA,CASSYSAGLQETQYF
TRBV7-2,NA,CASSPLDSTDTQYF